This T cell receptor (beta chain) was identified during a study of T cells in Graves' hyperthyroidism and ophthalmopathy. TCR beta CDR3 regions were amplified from RNA. First-round RT-PCR targeting the TCR CDR3 was performed with the HTBI primer set. TCRdb independently ran MiXCR on the multiplex PCR reads; one entry per CDR3 protein. The table lists about 690,000 distinct CDR3 sequences, about 18% of them singletons. This CDR3 contains 17 residues. CDR1 is LNHDA and CDR2 is SQIVND in the germline V gene (reference sequence). Trimming took 4 bases from V and 2 from J; bases not matched to a gene: 6. Uncontrolled infection, other autoimmune disease, pregnancy or lactation barred patients from enrollment. PBMCs were derived from 7.5 to 10 ml fresh peripheral blood. This clonotype was seen at least ten times. Antigen unknown. Study-level results: Blood also carried most thyroid clonotypes expanded above 0.001. The model foresaw ophthalmopathy a median around 6 months prior to onset.

This sequence joins TRBV19 and TRBJ1-5, with TRBD1 matching over 12 bases. The origin of this receptor is a middle-aged man with Graves' hyperthyroidism. Material: blood. This CDR3 reads CASSTGTGGRRNQPQHF. The CDR3 nucleotides are TGTGCCAGTAGTACCGGGACAGGGGGCCGGCGCAATCAGCCCCAGCATTTT.